The source of this T cell receptor beta chain is a study of T cells in Graves' hyperthyroidism and ophthalmopathy. This clonotype appeared many times. Its matching antigen is unknown. Trimming pared 0 bases from V and 7 bases from J, leaving 10 bases between. The CDR3 spans 14 residues. The germline gives CDR1 MNHEY, CDR2 SMNVEV (reference sequence). In patients aged 18 to 65, hyperthyroidism was newly diagnosed, with duration under 2 months. Clinical symptoms, serum thyroxine and TRAb, thyroid ultrasound and orbital computed tomography together formed the diagnostic basis. Amplification yielded TCR beta CDR3 regions, with RNA transcripts as the source. HTBI primers drove first-round RT-PCR of the TCR CDR3. TCRdb analysed the multiplex PCR reads with MiXCR anew, one entry per CDR3 protein. The sample holds about 360,000 distinct CDR3 sequences; roughly 13% are singletons and the top ten take around a tenth.

Overall study results and limits: In simple terms, a model built on 13 V-J features told ophthalmopathy apart from stable hyperthyroidism.

This TCR was sampled from a woman aged 18-30 years with Graves' hyperthyroidism. This chain links TRBV27 with TRBJ1-5; D is unresolved. Material for sequencing was blood. The CDR3 DNA reads as TGTGCCAGCAGTTTATCAGGGTCCTGGCAGCCCCAGCATTTT. This encodes CASSLSGSWQPQHF.